The 19 T cell receptor beta chains reported below all come from one sample, sequenced in a study of blood T cell repertoires in COVID-19 (dated by TCRdb to 2019 to 2021). Libraries were built with the immunoSEQ multiplex PCR assay. Not all clones reach the TCRdb copy of this immuneACCESS table, which keeps in-frame sequences only. Checked studies attribute under half of the gap to unresolved V genes and leave the rest unexplained. Recorded for this sample are around 130,000 clones; around 80% of them occurred a single time. 9.5% to 15% of the sample lies in the top ten. The sample taken for sequencing was peripheral blood. The receptors stem from a woman between 55 and 75 years old with acute or convalescent COVID-19.

The chain employs TRBV20-1 and TRBJ1-2, with no clear D. V was shortened by 4 bases and J by 3 bases, with 6 bases between the two germline ends. Germline CDR1 and CDR2: DFQATT and SNEGSKA (reference sequence). CDR3 length: 11 amino acids. CDR3 region: CSANNYYGYTF. DNA of the CDR3: TGCAGTGCTAATAACTACTATGGCTACACCTTC.

V gene TRBV4-1 combines with J gene TRBJ2-5; no clear D. This CDR3 region has 11 residues. Deletions cut 3 bases from V and 7 bases from J, with 6 bases between. Per the germline V gene, CDR1 is MGHRA and CDR2 is YSYEKL. This chain's CDR3 is CASSHSGTQYF. For the CDR3, the DNA is TGCGCCAGCAGCCACTCGGGGACCCAGTACTTC.

CDR3 region: CASSSLQGSAYNEQFF. CDR3 sequence (DNA): TGTGCCAGCAGTTCCCTACAGGGAAGCGCTTACAATGAGCAGTTCTTC. The chain employs TRBV27 and TRBJ2-1; D possibly corresponds to TRBD1 (6 bases). The ends were cut back, 4 bases at V and 4 bases at J, with 17 bases in the middle. The CDR3 spans 16 residues. Per germline, CDR1 MNHEY and CDR2 SMNVEV (reference sequence).

This chain joins TRBV19 and TRBJ1-6; 9 bases are a match to TRBD1. V shed 9 bases, J shed 14 bases, and the junction held 17 bases outside the gene matches. The CDR3 spans 15 residues. The germline V gene encodes CDR1 LNHDA and CDR2 SQIVND (reference sequence). CDR3 in amino acids: CASRPTGTGLDSLHF. DNA of the CDR3: TGTGCCAGCCGACCGACCGGGACAGGGCTCGACTCCCTCCACTTT.

The rearrangement joins TRBV10-3 to TRBJ1-6; TRBD1 agrees at 11 bases. Germline CDR1 and CDR2: ENHRY and SYGVKD. The CDR3 covers 23 residues. The ends lost 0 bases at V and 3 bases at J; junction bases unmatched: 19. The CDR3 sequence: CAISESHRYFGTGGINYNSPLHF. DNA for the CDR3: TGTGCCATCAGTGAGTCGCACCGTTACTTCGGGACAGGGGGAATAAACTATAATTCACCCCTCCACTTT.

The chain recombines TRBV12-3 or TRBV12-4 with TRBJ1-2; D call uncertain. This CDR3 is 11 amino acids long. V lost 3 bases to trimming and J lost 7 bases, with 6 bases between them. CDR3 nucleotide sequence: TGTGCCAGCAGTTTTACAGCTGGCTACACCTTC. Translating gives CASSFTAGYTF.

This rearrangement joins TRBV10-2 to TRBJ1-3; possible D gene TRBD1, 6 bases. Germline V CDR1 and CDR2: WSHSY, SAAADI. There are 17 residues in the CDR3. V lost 3 bases and J lost 2, with 17 bases in between. CDR3 sequence: CASSDYPVGAAGNTIYF. The CDR3 DNA reads TGCGCCAGCAGTGATTATCCAGTGGGGGCGGCTGGAAACACCATATATTTT.

This chain connects TRBV6-5 to TRBJ1-6; D is perhaps TRBD1 (6 bases). V was shortened by 6 bases and J by 5 bases, with 11 bases between the two germline ends. CDR1 MNHEY and CDR2 SVGAGI come from the germline V gene. This CDR3 contains 14 residues. CDR3 DNA: TGTGCCAGCAGCCGACAGGCTGATAATTCACCCCTCCACTTT. Protein: CASSRQADNSPLHF.

V gene TRBV9 combines with J gene TRBJ1-2; TRBD1 is a possible D gene (5 bases). Trimming took off 0 bases at V and 4 bases at J, with 16 bases between the two ends. Germline values: CDR1 SGDLS, CDR2 YYNGEE. This CDR3 has 16 amino acids. The CDR3 bases are TGTGCCAGCAGCGTAGACCGGGGGGACGGTCTCTATGGCTACACCTTC. Protein sequence: CASSVDRGDGLYGYTF.

The V and J genes are TRBV30 and TRBJ2-1; 7 bases fit TRBD2. Looked up from germline, CDR1 is GTSNPN and CDR2 is SVGIG (reference sequence). This CDR3 has 12 amino acids. V was clipped by 0 bases and J by 15 bases; unmatched bases: 8. The CDR3 spells CAWSVRGVLLFF. CDR3 DNA: TGTGCCTGGAGTGTACGGGGGGTGCTACTGTTCTTC. Full variable domain (outside the CDR3, taken from reference TRBV30 and TRBJ2-1): SQTIHQWPATLVQPVGSPLSLECTVEGTSNPNLYWYRQAAGRGLQLLFYSVGIGQISSEVPQNLSASRPQDRQFILSSKKLLLSDSGFYLCAWSVRGVLLFFGPGTRLTVL.

The rearrangement links TRBV30 to TRBJ1-2, with a weak D call TRBD1 (6 bases). Per germline, CDR1 GTSNPN and CDR2 SVGIG (reference sequence). V lost 3 bases and J lost 8, with 16 bases in between. CDR3 length equals 13 residues. CDR3 sequence (DNA): TGTGCCTGGAGCCCCGCAGGGGAAGGCGGCTACACCTTC. As protein: CAWSPAGEGGYTF.

This chain joins TRBV7-9 and TRBJ1-2, with D possibly matching TRBD1 (6 bases). Germline V gene data show CDR1 as SEHNR and CDR2 as FQNEAQ (reference sequence). This CDR3 comprises 14 residues. Trimming shortened V by 1 base and J by 7 bases, and 13 bases separated the two germline ends. The CDR3 spells CASSLGSGESGYTF. The CDR3 coding sequence is TGTGCCAGCAGCTTAGGATCAGGGGAGTCTGGCTACACCTTC.

The chain carries TRBV6-5 and TRBJ1-2; 7 nucleotides align to TRBD1. The junction had 8 bases not matched to a gene; V was cut back by 7 bases and J by 3 bases. The CDR3 extends over 14 amino acids. CDR1 and CDR2 from the germline V gene are MNHEY and SVGAGI. This CDR3 is CASIQGQLDYGYTF. CDR3 nucleotides: TGTGCCAGCATTCAGGGACAGCTAGACTATGGCTACACCTTC.

The chain is built from TRBV2 and TRBJ2-5; 7 bases are shared with TRBD2. Germline CDR1 reads SNHLY; CDR2 reads FYNNEI. With 8 bases clipped from V and 2 bases from J, the junction kept 11 bases outside the gene matches. CDR3 length: 15 amino acids. CDR3 nucleotide sequence: TGTGCCAGCCTCCTCTCGGGGGGAGGGCAAGAGACCCAGTACTTC. Amino acids: CASLLSGGGQETQYF.

The chain links TRBV19 to TRBJ1-1; a weak D match, TRBD1 (6 bases). Germline V gives CDR1 LNHDA, CDR2 SQIVND (reference sequence). This CDR3 region has 13 residues. V was clipped by 5 bases and J by 6 bases, with 13 bases between them. The CDR3 sequence: CASSLGATSEAFF. As DNA, the CDR3 is TGTGCCAGTAGTCTGGGGGCGACTTCTGAAGCTTTCTTT.

The V gene is TRBV4-1, the J gene TRBJ1-4, with a tentative D call TRBD1 (5 bases). CDR3 length equals 16 residues. CDR1 and CDR2 from the germline V gene are MGHRA and YSYEKL. V was trimmed by 1 base and J by 3 bases, leaving 12 bases between them. The CDR3 sequence: CASSQVTGSSNEKLFF. CDR3 nucleotides: TGCGCCAGCAGCCAAGTTACAGGTTCATCTAATGAAAAACTGTTTTTT.

V is TRBV7-3 and J is TRBJ1-6; 8 bases line up with TRBD1. The trim removed 4 bases at V and 10 bases at J, leaving 6 bases unmatched. The germline V gene has CDR1 SGHTA and CDR2 FQGTGA. The CDR3 consists of 14 residues. CDR3 DNA sequence: TGTGCCAGCAGCTCCGGGACAGGACGCTCACCCCTCCACTTT. As protein: CASSSGTGRSPLHF.

The V and J genes are TRBV30 and TRBJ2-3, with D perhaps matching TRBD2 (7 bases). V gave up 8 bases and J gave up 4 bases, with 19 bases separating them. Germline loops: CDR1 GTSNPN, CDR2 SVGIG (reference sequence). CDR3 length equals 14 residues. CDR3 sequence reads: CALGGGLFPDTQYF. The CDR3 nucleotides read TGTGCCCTAGGGGGGGGGCTCTTTCCAGATACGCAGTATTTT.

The rearrangement links TRBV28 to TRBJ1-5; D gene ambiguous. In germline, CDR1 is MDHEN, CDR2 SYDVKM. The CDR3 totals 13 residues. The germline V and J ends were trimmed by 3 bases and 5 bases, with 8 bases remaining between them. CDR3 nucleotides: TGTGCCAGCAGTTTTGGCGGGCATCAGCCCCAGCATTTT. It codes for CASSFGGHQPQHF.